This record covers a single T cell receptor (beta chain). Its antigen is not known. The primer mix had 60 Vbeta and 13 Jbeta primers. Some clones are missing from TCRdb's copy, which holds only in-frame ones; the method was immunoSEQ multiplex PCR. This table has over 150,000 clones, around 79% appearing once. The record originates from a study of cytomegalovirus exposure and HLA in healthy donors. Overall study: From 170 million or so T cells, an earlier analysis saw 120 million or so unique TCR beta sequences. Study-level points and caveats: Most TCR sequences proved rare, with some public TCRs found in many donors. On later analysis, the bulk of CMV-associated TCR beta chains appeared to be HLA-restricted. The authors listed about 170 TCR beta chains as cytomegalovirus-associated.

The V gene end was trimmed by 4 bases and the J gene end by 5 bases; junction bases not matched to a gene: 13. In germline, CDR1 is MNHEY, CDR2 SVGAGI. The CDR3 runs to 16 residues. This sequence joins TRBV6-5 and TRBJ1-2; 7 nucleotides match TRBD1. The sequencing sample was made of PBMCs. This receptor was identified in a girl aged 10 to 17 in good health and CMV-seropositive. The CDR3 region has the DNA TGTGCCAGCAGTTCGGACTCCTCTCAGGGGGGATATGGCTACACCTTC. Its protein is CASSSDSSQGGYGYTF.